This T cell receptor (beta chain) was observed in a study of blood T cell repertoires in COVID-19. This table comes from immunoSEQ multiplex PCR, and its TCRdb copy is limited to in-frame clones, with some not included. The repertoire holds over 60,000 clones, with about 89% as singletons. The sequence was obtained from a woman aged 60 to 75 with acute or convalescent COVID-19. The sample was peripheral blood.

CDR3 amino acids: CASHTGLAGGEQYF. The CDR3 DNA reads as TGTGCCAGCCACACCGGACTAGCGGGGGGGGAGCAGTACTTC. The chain combines TRBV2 with TRBJ2-7; 15 bases agree with TRBD2. V shed 8 bases and J 7 bases; nucleotides not matched to a gene: 6. The CDR3 runs 14 residues. Germline assignment: CDR1 SNHLY and CDR2 FYNNEI.